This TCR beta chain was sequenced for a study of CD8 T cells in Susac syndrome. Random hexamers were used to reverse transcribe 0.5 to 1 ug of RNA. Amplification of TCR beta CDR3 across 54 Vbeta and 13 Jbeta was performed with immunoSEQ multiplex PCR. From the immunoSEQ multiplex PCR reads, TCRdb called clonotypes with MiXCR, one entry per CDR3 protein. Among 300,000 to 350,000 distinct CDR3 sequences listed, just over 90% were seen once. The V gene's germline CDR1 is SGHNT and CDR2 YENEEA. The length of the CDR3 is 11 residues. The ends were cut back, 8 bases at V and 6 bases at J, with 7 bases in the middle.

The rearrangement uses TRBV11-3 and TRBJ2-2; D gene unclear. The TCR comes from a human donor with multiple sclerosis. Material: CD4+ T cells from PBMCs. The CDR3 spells CASQSAGELFF. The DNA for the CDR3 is TGTGCCAGCCAGTCGGCCGGGGAGCTGTTTTTT.